Sequencing of this T cell receptor (beta chain) was carried out in a study of neoadjuvant anti-PD-1 for oral cavity cancer. Tumor libraries mostly used about 5.1 ug genomic DNA, two replicates each. Assay: immunoSEQ multiplex PCR; the TCRdb copy retains only in-frame clones and omits some. The sample has about 9,300 clones; 65% to 80% are singletons. The length of the CDR3 is 17 residues. CDR1 and CDR2 (germline): MNHNS, SASEGT. V was shortened by 4 bases and J by 2 bases, with 18 bases between the two germline ends. J is TRBJ1-5 and V is TRBV6-1; the D gene is possibly TRBD1 (5 bases). The starting material was tumor tissue, obtained before nivolumab (anti-PD-1) treatment. This receptor was obtained from a person aged 40-85 years with oral cavity squamous cell carcinoma. CDR3: CASSAEPRTTRNQPQHF. The CDR3 DNA is TGTGCCAGCAGTGCCGAACCCCGGACAACTCGCAATCAGCCCCAGCATTTT.